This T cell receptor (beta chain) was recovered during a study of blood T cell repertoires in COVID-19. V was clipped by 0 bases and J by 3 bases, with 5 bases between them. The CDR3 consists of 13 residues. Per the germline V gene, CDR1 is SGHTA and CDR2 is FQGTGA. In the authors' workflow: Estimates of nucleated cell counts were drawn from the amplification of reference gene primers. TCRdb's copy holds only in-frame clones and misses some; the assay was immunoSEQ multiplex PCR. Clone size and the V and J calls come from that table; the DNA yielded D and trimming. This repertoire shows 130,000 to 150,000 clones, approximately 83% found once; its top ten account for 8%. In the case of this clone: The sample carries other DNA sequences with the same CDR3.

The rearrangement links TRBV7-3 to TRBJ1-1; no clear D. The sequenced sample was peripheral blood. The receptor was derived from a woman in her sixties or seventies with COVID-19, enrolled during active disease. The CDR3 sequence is CASSLTGYTEAFF. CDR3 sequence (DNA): TGTGCCAGCAGCTTAACCGGGTACACTGAAGCTTTCTTT.